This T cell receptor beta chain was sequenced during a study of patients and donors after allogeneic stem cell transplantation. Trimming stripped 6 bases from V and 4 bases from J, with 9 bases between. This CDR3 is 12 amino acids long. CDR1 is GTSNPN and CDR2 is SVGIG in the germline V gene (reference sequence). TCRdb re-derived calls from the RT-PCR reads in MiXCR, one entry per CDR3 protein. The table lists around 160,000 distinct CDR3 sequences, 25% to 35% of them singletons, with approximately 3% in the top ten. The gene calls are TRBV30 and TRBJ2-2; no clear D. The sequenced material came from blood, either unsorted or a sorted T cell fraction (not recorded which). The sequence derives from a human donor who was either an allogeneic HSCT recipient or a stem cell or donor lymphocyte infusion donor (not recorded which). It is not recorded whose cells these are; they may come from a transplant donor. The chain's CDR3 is CACSQGTGELFF. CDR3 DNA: TGTGCCTGTTCGCAAGGCACCGGGGAGCTGTTTTTT.